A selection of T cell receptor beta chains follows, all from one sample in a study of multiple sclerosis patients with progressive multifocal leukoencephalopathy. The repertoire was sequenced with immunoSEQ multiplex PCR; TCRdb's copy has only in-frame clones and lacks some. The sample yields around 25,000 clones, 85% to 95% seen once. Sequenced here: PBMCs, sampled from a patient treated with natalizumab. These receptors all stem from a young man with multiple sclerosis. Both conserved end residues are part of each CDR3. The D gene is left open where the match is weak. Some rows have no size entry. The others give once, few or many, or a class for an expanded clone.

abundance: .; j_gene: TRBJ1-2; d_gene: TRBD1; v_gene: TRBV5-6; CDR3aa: CASSLVSGTGGAGYTF; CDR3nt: TGTGCCAGCAGCTTGGTTTCAGGGACAGGGGGGGCTGGCTACACCTTC
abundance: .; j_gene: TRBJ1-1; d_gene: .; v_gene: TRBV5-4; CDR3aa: CASSLSRNTEAFF; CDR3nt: TGTGCCAGCAGCTTGAGTCGGAACACTGAAGCTTTCTTT
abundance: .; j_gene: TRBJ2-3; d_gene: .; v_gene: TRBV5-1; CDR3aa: CASSARRQATDTQYF; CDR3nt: TGCGCCAGCAGCGCCCGTAGGCAGGCCACAGATACGCAGTATTTT
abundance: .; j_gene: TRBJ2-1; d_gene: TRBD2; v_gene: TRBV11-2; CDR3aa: CASSPGLAPLSYNEQFF; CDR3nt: TGTGCCAGCAGCCCCGGACTAGCTCCTCTCTCCTACAATGAGCAGTTCTTC
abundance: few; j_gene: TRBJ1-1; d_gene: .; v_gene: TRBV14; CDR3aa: CASSWDMNTEAFF; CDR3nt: TGTGCCAGCAGTTGGGACATGAACACTGAAGCTTTCTTT
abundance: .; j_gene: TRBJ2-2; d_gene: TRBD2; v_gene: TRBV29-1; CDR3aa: CSVLTSGLTGELFF; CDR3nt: TGCAGCGTCCTCACTAGCGGACTGACCGGGGAGCTGTTTTTT
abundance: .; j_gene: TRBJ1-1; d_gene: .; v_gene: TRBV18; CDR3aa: CASSNGRNTEAFF; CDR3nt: TGTGCCAGCTCCAACGGGAGGAACACTGAAGCTTTCTTT
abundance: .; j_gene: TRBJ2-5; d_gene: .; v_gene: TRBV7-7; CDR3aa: CASSLVPPPPVGETQYF; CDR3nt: TGTGCTAGCAGCTTAGTACCCCCCCCTCCTGTAGGAGAGACCCAGTACTTC
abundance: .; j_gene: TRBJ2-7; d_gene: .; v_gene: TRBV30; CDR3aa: CAWSGAGVSGDEQYF; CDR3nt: TGTGCCTGGAGTGGGGCCGGGGTGTCGGGTGACGAGCAGTACTTC
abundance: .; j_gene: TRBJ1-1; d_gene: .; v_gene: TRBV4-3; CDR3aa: CASSQVWGENTEAFF; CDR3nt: TGCGCCAGCAGCCAAGTCTGGGGCGAGAACACTGAAGCTTTCTTT
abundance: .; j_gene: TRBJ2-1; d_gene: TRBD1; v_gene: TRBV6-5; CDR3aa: CASSGTGRYNEQFF; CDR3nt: TGTGCCAGCAGTGGGACAGGGAGATACAATGAGCAGTTCTTC
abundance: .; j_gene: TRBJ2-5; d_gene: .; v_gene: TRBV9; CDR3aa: CASSVEGIGPETQYF; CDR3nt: TGTGCCAGCAGCGTAGAGGGGATAGGTCCAGAGACCCAGTACTTC
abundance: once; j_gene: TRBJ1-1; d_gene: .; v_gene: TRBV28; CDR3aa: CASKEGGTEAFF; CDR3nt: TGTGCCAGCAAGGAAGGAGGCACTGAAGCTTTCTTT
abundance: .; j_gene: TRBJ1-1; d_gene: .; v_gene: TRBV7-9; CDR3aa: CASSLGSARDTEAFF; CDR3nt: TGTGCCAGCAGCTTAGGTTCGGCGCGGGACACTGAAGCTTTCTTT
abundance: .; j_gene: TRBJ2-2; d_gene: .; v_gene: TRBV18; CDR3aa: CASSPRSGFNTGELFF; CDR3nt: TGTGCCAGCTCACCGCGGTCGGGGTTTAACACCGGGGAGCTGTTTTTT
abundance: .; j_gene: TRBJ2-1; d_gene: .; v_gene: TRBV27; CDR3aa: CASSLSETGNEQFF; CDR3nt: TGTGCCAGCAGTTTGAGCGAGACGGGGAATGAGCAGTTCTTC
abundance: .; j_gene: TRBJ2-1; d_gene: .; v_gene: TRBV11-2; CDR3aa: CASSSSRRFSYNEQFF; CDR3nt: TGTGCCAGCAGCTCAAGTCGGAGGTTCTCCTACAATGAGCAGTTCTTC
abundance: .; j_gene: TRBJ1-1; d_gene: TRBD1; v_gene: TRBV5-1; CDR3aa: CASSLSSGTGEAFF; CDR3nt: TGCGCCAGCAGCCTCTCCTCCGGGACAGGGGAAGCTTTCTTT
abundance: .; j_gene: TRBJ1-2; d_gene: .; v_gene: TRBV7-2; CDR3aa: CASSPGYGYTF; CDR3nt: TGTGCCAGCAGCCCAGGCTATGGCTACACCTTC
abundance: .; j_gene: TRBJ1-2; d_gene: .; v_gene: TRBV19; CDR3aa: CASSPRDTPRYGYTF; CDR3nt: TGTGCCAGTAGTCCACGGGACACTCCTCGCTATGGCTACACCTTC
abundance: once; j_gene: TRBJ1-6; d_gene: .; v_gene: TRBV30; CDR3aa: CAWSRRDPLHF; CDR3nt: TGTGCCTGGAGTAGAAGGGACCCCCTCCACTTT
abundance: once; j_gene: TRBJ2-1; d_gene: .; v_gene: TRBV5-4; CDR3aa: CASSLEAVSYNEQFF; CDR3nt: TGTGCCAGCAGCTTAGAAGCGGTCTCCTACAATGAGCAGTTCTTC
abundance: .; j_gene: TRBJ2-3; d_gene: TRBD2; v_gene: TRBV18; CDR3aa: CASSLGTSGSGTDTQYF; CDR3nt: TGTGCCAGCTCACTCGGGACTAGCGGCAGCGGTACAGATACGCAGTATTTT
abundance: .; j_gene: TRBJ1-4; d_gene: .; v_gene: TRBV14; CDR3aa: CASSQDGQLNEKLFF; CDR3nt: TGTGCCAGCAGCCAAGATGGGCAGCTTAATGAAAAACTGTTTTTT
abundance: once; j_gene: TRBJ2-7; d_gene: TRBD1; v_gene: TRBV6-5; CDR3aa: CASSRDRGSGEQYF; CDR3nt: TGTGCCAGCAGTCGGGACAGGGGCTCGGGGGAGCAGTACTTC
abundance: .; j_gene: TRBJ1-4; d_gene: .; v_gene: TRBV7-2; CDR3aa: CASSLRWDNEKLFF; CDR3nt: TGTGCCAGCAGCTTAAGGTGGGATAATGAAAAACTGTTTTTT
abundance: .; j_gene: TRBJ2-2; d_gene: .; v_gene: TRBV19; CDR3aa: CASSHGGSSGTGELFF; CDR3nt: TGTGCCAGTAGCCACGGCGGATCCTCGGGTACCGGGGAGCTGTTTTTT
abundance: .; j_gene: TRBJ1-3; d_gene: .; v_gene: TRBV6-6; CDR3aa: CATSGGGNTIYF; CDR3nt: TGTGCCACTTCTGGGGGGGGTAACACCATATATTTT
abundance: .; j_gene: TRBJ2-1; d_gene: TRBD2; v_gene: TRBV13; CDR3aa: CASSLGTSGYNEQFF; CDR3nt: TGTGCCAGCAGCTTAGGGACTAGCGGTTACAATGAGCAGTTCTTC
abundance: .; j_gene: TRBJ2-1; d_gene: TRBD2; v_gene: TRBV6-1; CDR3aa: CASSEGLGTSGKNEQFF; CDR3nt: TGTGCCAGCAGTGAAGGTTTGGGGACTAGCGGGAAAAATGAGCAGTTCTTC
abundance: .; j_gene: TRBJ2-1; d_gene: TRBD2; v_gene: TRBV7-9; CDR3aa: CASSFREGGSYNEQFF; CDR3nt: TGTGCCAGCAGCTTCCGGGAGGGGGGCTCCTACAATGAGCAGTTCTTC
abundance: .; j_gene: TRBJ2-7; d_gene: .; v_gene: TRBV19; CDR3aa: CASSLAPPYEQYF; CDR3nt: TGTGCCAGTAGTCTCGCCCCCCCCTACGAGCAGTACTTC
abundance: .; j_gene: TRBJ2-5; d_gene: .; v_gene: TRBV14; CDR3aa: CASSQSLAGSETQYF; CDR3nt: TGTGCCAGCAGCCAATCCTTAGCTGGTAGTGAGACCCAGTACTTC
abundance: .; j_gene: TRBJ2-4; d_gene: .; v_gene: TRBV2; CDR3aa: CASTPRRGLAKNIQYF; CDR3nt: TGTGCCAGCACCCCACGGCGCGGGCTAGCCAAAAACATTCAGTACTTC
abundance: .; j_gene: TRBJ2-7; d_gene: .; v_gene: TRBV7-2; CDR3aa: CASSLAALEQYF; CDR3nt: TGTGCCAGCAGCTTAGCAGCTCTCGAGCAGTACTTC
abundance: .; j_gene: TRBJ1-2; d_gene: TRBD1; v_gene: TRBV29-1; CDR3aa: CSVGTGGNYGYTF; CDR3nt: TGCAGCGTGGGGACAGGGGGCAACTATGGCTACACCTTC
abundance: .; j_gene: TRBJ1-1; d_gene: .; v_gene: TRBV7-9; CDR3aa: CASSLYQGKDTEAFF; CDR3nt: TGTGCCAGCAGCTTATACCAGGGTAAGGACACTGAAGCTTTCTTT
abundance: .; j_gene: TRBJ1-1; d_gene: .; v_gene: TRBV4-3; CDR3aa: CASSQEALLNTEAFF; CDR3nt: TGCGCCAGCAGCCAAGAGGCCCTTTTGAACACTGAAGCTTTCTTT
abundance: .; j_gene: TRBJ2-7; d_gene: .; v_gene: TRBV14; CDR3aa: CASSPQNPRPPKVYEQYF; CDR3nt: TGTGCCAGCAGCCCCCAAAACCCGAGACCCCCGAAGGTCTACGAGCAGTACTTC
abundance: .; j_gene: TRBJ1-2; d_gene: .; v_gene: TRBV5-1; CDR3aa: CASSWEGAGYTF; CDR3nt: TGCGCCAGCAGCTGGGAAGGGGCCGGCTACACCTTC
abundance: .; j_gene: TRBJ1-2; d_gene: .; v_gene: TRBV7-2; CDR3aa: CASRLGAAYGYTF; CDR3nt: TGTGCCAGCAGACTAGGGGCCGCCTATGGCTACACCTTC
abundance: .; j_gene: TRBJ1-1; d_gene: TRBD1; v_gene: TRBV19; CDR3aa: CASSAGQGQWNTEAFF; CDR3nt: TGTGCCAGTAGTGCGGGGCAGGGACAGTGGAACACTGAAGCTTTCTTT
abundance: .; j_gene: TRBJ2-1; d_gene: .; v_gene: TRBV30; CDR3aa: CAWGRGNEQFF; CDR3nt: TGTGCCTGGGGTCGCGGCAATGAGCAGTTCTTC
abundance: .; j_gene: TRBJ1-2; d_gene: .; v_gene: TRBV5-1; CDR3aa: CASSYDRIGYTF; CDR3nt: TGCGCCAGCAGCTACGACAGGATTGGCTACACCTTC
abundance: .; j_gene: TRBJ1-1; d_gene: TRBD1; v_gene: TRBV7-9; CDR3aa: CASSPRTGTAEAFF; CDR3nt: TGTGCCAGCAGCCCCCGGACAGGGACCGCTGAAGCTTTCTTT
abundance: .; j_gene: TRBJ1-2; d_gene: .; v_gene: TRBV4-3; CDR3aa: CASSQVGVLYGEGYTF; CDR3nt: TGCGCCAGCAGCCAAGTTGGAGTACTCTATGGGGAGGGCTACACCTTC